The rows below give T cell receptor beta chains drawn from one sample of a study of control samples from healthy donors and cancer patients. Some clones are missing from TCRdb's copy, which holds only in-frame ones; the method was immunoSEQ multiplex PCR. The sample lists around 150,000 clones, 96% occurring once. The sequencing sample was made of blood. Receptor source: a woman in her thirties in good health. CDR3s leave out the opening cysteine and the closing phenylalanine or tryptophan.

V	J	CDR3
TRBV7-9	TRBJ2-7	ASSSGTSSHEQY
TRBV5-5	TRBJ2-5	ASSLVLGASGRAGQETQY
TRBV7-9	TRBJ1-1	ASSSQGTEAF
TRBV10-3	TRBJ2-2	AISEVFDTGELF
TRBV30	TRBJ1-2	AWSRGGVYGYT
TRBV9	TRBJ2-1	ASSGPPSGDYNEQF
TRBV3-1/TRBV3-2	TRBJ2-3	ASSRYGLAGGLTQY
TRBV2	TRBJ2-1	ASTSWDYSFNEQF
TRBV19	TRBJ1-2	ASSIEGQGGYGYT
TRBV7-9	TRBJ1-2	ASSPGGRYGYT
TRBV6-1	TRBJ1-1	ASSEKGGTEAF
TRBV2	TRBJ2-1	ASSESSGYNEQF
TRBV6-5	TRBJ2-5	ASSYSRSAETQY
TRBV10-2	TRBJ1-1	ASSESETAMNTEAF
TRBV28	TRBJ1-2	ASSQHTTYGYT
TRBV30	TRBJ1-1	AWNHYRGDEAF
TRBV11-2	TRBJ2-7	ASSSETGLAYEQY
TRBV19	TRBJ1-2	ASNDDRTAYGYT
TRBV28	TRBJ2-1	ASSLLGDEQF
TRBV7-9	TRBJ2-7	ASSLAGQGNYEQY
TRBV2	TRBJ2-7	ASSELGKLFSYEQY
TRBV11-2	TRBJ1-1	ASSSGSAYTEAF
TRBV5-1	TRBJ1-3	ASSSEAYSGNTIY
TRBV5-4	TRBJ1-1	ASTLGGEMNTEAF
TRBV27	TRBJ2-7	ASKGLAYEQY
TRBV18	TRBJ2-1	ASSLGTGNEQF
TRBV3-1/TRBV3-2	TRBJ1-4	ASSSGTGGEKLF
TRBV5-1	TRBJ2-1	ASSAGTRDNEQF
TRBV27	TRBJ1-1	ASSYSFGTEAF